One and the same sample provided the 21 T cell receptor beta chains below, sequenced in a study of T cell responses to AZD1222 COVID-19 vaccine. Assay: immunoSEQ multiplex PCR; the TCRdb copy retains only in-frame clones and omits some. The table includes roughly 70,000 clones, about 85% detected once. The source was peripheral blood, collected on day 0 of AZD1222 vaccination. These receptors came from an adult in good health.

The chain employs TRBV7-9 and TRBJ1-2, with 8 bases identical to TRBD1. The CDR3 covers 12 residues. Germline CDR1 SEHNR, CDR2 FQNEAQ (reference sequence). The J segment lost 11 bases and the V segment lost 3 bases, leaving 5 bases of the junction unmatched. CDR3 bases: TGTGCCAGCAGCTTTAACAGGGGGGGTTACACCTTC. Translation gives CASSFNRGGYTF.

The chain combines TRBV5-6 with TRBJ1-2; D not certain. The CDR3 covers 13 residues. Germline CDR1 and CDR2: SGHDT and YYEEEE. V lost 1 base to trimming and J lost 8 bases, with 12 bases between them. CDR3 sequence reads: CASSLNSGGGYTF. As DNA, the CDR3 is TGTGCCAGCAGCTTGAACTCGGGAGGCGGCTACACCTTC.

A word on this clone: Other DNA sequences in the sample encode the same CDR3. V usage is TRBV5-1 and J usage is TRBJ2-5; D unclear. CDR1 is SGHRS and CDR2 is YFSETQ in the germline V gene. V was trimmed by 2 bases and J by 2 bases, leaving 1 base between them. CDR3 length: 11 residues. CDR3 amino acids: CASSLQETQYF. The CDR3 nucleotides are TGCGCCAGCAGCTTACAAGAGACCCAGTACTTC.

The V gene is TRBV19, the J gene TRBJ1-2; D call uncertain. The germline CDR1 and CDR2 sequences are LNHDA and SQIVND (reference sequence). Trimming removed 4 bases from V and 0 bases from J, with 9 bases in between. The CDR3 totals 14 residues. CDR3 DNA sequence: TGTGCCAGTAGTAAAGGTACAGCTAACTATGGCTACACCTTC. It encodes CASSKGTANYGYTF.

The chain has TRBV11-3 and TRBJ1-1; D is uncertain. Germline lookup yields CDR1 SGHNT and CDR2 YENEEA. This CDR3 region has 15 residues. V lost 0 bases and J lost 4, with 12 bases in between. CDR3 in amino acids: CASSLEWDFGTEAFF. For the CDR3, the DNA is TGTGCCAGCAGCTTAGAATGGGATTTCGGCACTGAAGCTTTCTTT.

This clone came up a few times. This chain uses TRBV5-6 with TRBJ2-7; no clear D gene. The CDR3 is 12 amino acids. V was shortened by 3 bases and J by 7 bases, with 11 bases between the two germline ends. Germline V gene lookup returns CDR1 SGHDT and CDR2 YYEEEE. CDR3 sequence reads: CASSSLRHEQYF. The CDR3 nucleotides read TGTGCCAGCAGCTCACTTCGCCATGAGCAGTACTTC.

The genes are TRBV5-1 and TRBJ1-2; TRBD1 aligns across 10 bases. From germline, CDR1 is SGHRS and CDR2 YFSETQ. The V gene end was trimmed by 4 bases and the J gene end by 7 bases; junction bases not matched to a gene: 7. The CDR3 totals 14 residues. CDR3 DNA: TGCGCCAGCAGCCCCGGGACAGGGGACCTTGGCTACACCTTC. Its translation is CASSPGTGDLGYTF. The full variable domain, rest sourced from reference TRBV5-1 and TRBJ1-2, is KAGVTQTPRYLIKTRGQQVTLSCSPISGHRSVSWYQQTPGQGLQFLFEYFSETQRNKGNFPGRFSGRQFSNSRSEMNVSTLELGDSALYLCASSPGTGDLGYTFGSGTRLTVV.

V usage is TRBV7-3 and J usage is TRBJ2-3; D is ambiguous. From germline, CDR1 is SGHTA and CDR2 FQGTGA. CDR3 length: 14 amino acids. V lost 2 bases, J lost 1 base, and 7 bases lay in between. CDR3 sequence: CASSLVGGTDTQYF. In DNA form, the CDR3 reads TGTGCCAGCAGCTTAGTTGGTGGCACAGATACGCAGTATTTT.

The genes are TRBV4-1 and TRBJ1-1; 7 bases align to TRBD1. This CDR3 has 16 amino acids. The trim removed 4 bases at V and 1 base at J, leaving 9 bases unmatched. The germline CDR1 and CDR2 sequences are MGHRA and YSYEKL. In DNA form, the CDR3 reads TGCGCCAGCAGCCGGAACCGGGACAGCTCGAACACTGAAGCTTTCTTT. Protein product: CASSRNRDSSNTEAFF.

The chain carries TRBV27 and TRBJ2-4; 8 nucleotides match TRBD2. Germline V gene lookup returns CDR1 MNHEY and CDR2 SMNVEV (reference sequence). CDR3 length: 19 residues. J was trimmed by 3 bases and V by 6 bases; bases with no gene match: 19. The DNA of the CDR3 is TGTGCCAGCAGCCCCCCAAGGTCGGGACGGGGGGGAATCAAAAACATTCAGTACTTC. Protein: CASSPPRSGRGGIKNIQYF.

This clone was recorded once. This rearrangement joins TRBV6-6 to TRBJ2-7, with a possible D match to TRBD2 (6 bases). V lost 0 bases and J lost 0, with 6 bases in between. The CDR3 length is 14 residues. Germline lookup yields CDR1 MNHNY and CDR2 SVGAGI (reference sequence). CDR3 coding DNA: TGTGCCAGCAGTTACTCGACTAGCTCCTACGAGCAGTACTTC. Translated, it gives CASSYSTSSYEQYF.

The chain joins TRBV10-2 to TRBJ1-4; TRBD1 matches at 8 bases. The length of the CDR3 is 13 residues. Looked up from germline, CDR1 is WSHSY and CDR2 is SAAADI. The trim removed 5 bases at V and 5 bases at J, leaving 1 base unmatched. The DNA of the CDR3 is TGCGCCAGCAGTAGGACAGGGAATGAAAAACTGTTTTTT. This translates into CASSRTGNEKLFF.

This sequence joins TRBV5-6 and TRBJ2-3; 8 bases fit TRBD1. Germline loops: CDR1 SGHDT, CDR2 YYEEEE. This CDR3 contains 15 residues. Trimming removed 6 bases from V and 2 bases from J; junction bases left unmatched: 8. DNA of the CDR3: TGTGCCAGCACCTTCGTCCAGGGGGCCACAGATACGCAGTATTTT. Translation: CASTFVQGATDTQYF.

The gene calls are TRBV11-1 and TRBJ2-6; a weak D match, TRBD1 (5 bases). Trimming pared 7 bases from V and 0 bases from J, leaving 13 bases between. Germline V gives CDR1 SGHAT, CDR2 FQDESV (reference sequence). This CDR3 comprises 16 residues. CDR3 DNA: TGTGCCAGCATCTCTCAGGGTCTCTCTGGGGCCAACGTCCTGACTTTC. This codes for CASISQGLSGANVLTF.

This sequence joins TRBV15 and TRBJ1-2; 8 positions agree with TRBD1. Trimming removed 3 bases from V and 7 bases from J; junction bases left unmatched: 13. Germline assignment: CDR1 LNHNV and CDR2 YYDKDF (reference sequence). CDR3 size: 16 residues. The CDR3 region is CATSRATGTGLGGYTF. In nucleotides, the CDR3 is TGTGCCACCAGCAGGGCAACCGGGACAGGCTTAGGTGGCTACACCTTC.

The rearrangement links TRBV9 to TRBJ1-6; D gene ambiguous. Germline V gene lookup returns CDR1 SGDLS and CDR2 YYNGEE. This CDR3 is built from 15 residues. V gave up 4 bases and J gave up 8 bases, with 16 bases separating them. DNA of the CDR3: TGTGCCAGCAGCATACGACCGTTCTCTGATTCACCCCTCCACTTT. It is translated as CASSIRPFSDSPLHF.

V usage is TRBV14 and J usage is TRBJ2-7, with TRBD2 identical over 8 bases. Germline CDR1 reads SGHDN; CDR2 reads FVKESK. This CDR3 spans 18 amino acids. V shed 2 bases and J 0 bases; nucleotides not matched to a gene: 12. CDR3 sequence: CASSQMPMISGDSYEQYF. The CDR3 DNA is TGTGCCAGCAGCCAAATGCCGATGATTAGCGGGGACTCCTACGAGCAGTACTTC.

The V call is TRBV5-5, the J call TRBJ2-3, with a tentative D call TRBD1 (5 bases). V dropped 2 bases and J dropped 4 bases, with 20 bases sitting between them. Germline V gene lookup returns CDR1 SGHKS and CDR2 YYEKEE (reference sequence). This CDR3 spans 17 amino acids. DNA for the CDR3: TGTGCCAGCAGCTTACTTCCCAGGGTGCCCCGGGCAGATACGCAGTATTTT. It translates to CASSLLPRVPRADTQYF.

This chain connects TRBV18 to TRBJ2-1; 8 nucleotides match TRBD1. The J segment lost 7 bases and the V segment lost 3 bases, leaving 11 bases of the junction unmatched. This CDR3 is built from 16 residues. The germline gives CDR1 KGHSH, CDR2 LQKENI. The CDR3 DNA is TGTGCCAGCTCACCCCGAGGCGCAGGGGGCGGGAATGAGCAGTTCTTC. Translation gives CASSPRGAGGGNEQFF.

The chain carries TRBV28 and TRBJ2-3; the match to TRBD2 covers 9 bases. In germline, CDR1 is MDHEN, CDR2 SYDVKM. The CDR3 totals 14 residues. Trimming cost V 5 bases and J 1 base; bases outside gene matches: 1. The CDR3 region is CASSERGGTDTQYF. The CDR3 nucleotides read TGTGCCAGCAGTGAGCGGGGGGGCACAGATACGCAGTATTTT.

This clone has a single count. The chain recombines TRBV19 with TRBJ1-5; possible D gene TRBD1, 6 bases. V shed 7 bases and J shed 3 bases, with 16 bases lying between them. In germline, CDR1 is LNHDA, CDR2 SQIVND (reference sequence). This CDR3 is built from 15 residues. This chain's CDR3 is CASIRGGTLNQPQHF. The CDR3 coding sequence is TGTGCCAGTATCAGGGGAGGGACGCTCAATCAGCCCCAGCATTTT. Complete variable domain (other parts from reference TRBV19 and TRBJ1-5): DGGITQSPKYLFRKEGQNVTLSCEQNLNHDAMYWYRQDPGQGLRLIYYSQIVNDFQKGDIAEGYSVSREKKESFPLTVTSAQKNPTAFYLCASIRGGTLNQPQHFGDGTRLSIL.